This is a list of T cell receptor beta chains from one sample in a study of Ad26.COV2.S vaccination and SARS-CoV-2 variants. The data were produced by immunoSEQ multiplex PCR, yet TCRdb's version contains in-frame clones alone and is incomplete. Here the sample spans 350,000 to 500,000 clones, around 87% being singletons. Sequences were derived from peripheral blood, sampled in a trial of Ad26.COV2.S vaccine versus placebo. The receptors derive from a person aged 18-60 years who received the Ad26.COV2.S COVID-19 vaccine or a placebo. The CDR3 runs from the conserved cysteine through the conserved F or W. The D gene is left open where the match is weak. Clone size is shown for a subset of rows, as once, few, many or a class of expanded clone.

v_gene: TRBV9
d_gene: .
j_gene: TRBJ2-1
abundance: .
CDR3nt: TGTGCCAGCAGCGTGTTGGGGCAGGGGATCTACAATGAGCAGTTCTTC
CDR3aa: CASSVLGQGIYNEQFF

v_gene: TRBV5-4
d_gene: .
j_gene: TRBJ1-1
abundance: .
CDR3nt: TGTGCCAGCAGCTTCGGGACAAGGAACACTGAAGCTTTCTTT
CDR3aa: CASSFGTRNTEAFF

v_gene: TRBV28
d_gene: TRBD1
j_gene: TRBJ2-1
abundance: .
CDR3nt: TGTGCCAGCACCCTCCCGGACAGGGAAGTATCGATCTTC
CDR3aa: CASTLPDREVSIF

v_gene: TRBV12-3/TRBV12-4
d_gene: .
j_gene: TRBJ2-7
abundance: .
CDR3nt: TGTGCCAGCAGTTTCCCGTACTACGAGCAGTACTTC
CDR3aa: CASSFPYYEQYF

v_gene: TRBV6-2/TRBV6-3
d_gene: TRBD1
j_gene: TRBJ1-6
abundance: few
CDR3nt: TGTGCCAGCAGTTACCCGCGGACAGGTGTTAATTCACCCCTCCACTTT
CDR3aa: CASSYPRTGVNSPLHF

v_gene: TRBV30
d_gene: .
j_gene: TRBJ2-3
abundance: .
CDR3nt: TGTGCCTGGAGGTATGGCATTGGCGCAGATACGCAGTATTTT
CDR3aa: CAWRYGIGADTQYF

v_gene: TRBV7-6
d_gene: .
j_gene: TRBJ1-6
abundance: .
CDR3nt: TGTGCCAGCAGCTTATCGAAGATGGGGGGGGAAAATTCACCCCTCCACTTT
CDR3aa: CASSLSKMGGENSPLHF

v_gene: TRBV6-2/TRBV6-3
d_gene: .
j_gene: TRBJ2-1
abundance: .
CDR3nt: TGTGCCAGCAGTTCCATTTCGCCCTACAATGAGCAGTTCTTC
CDR3aa: CASSSISPYNEQFF

v_gene: TRBV28
d_gene: .
j_gene: TRBJ2-5
abundance: .
CDR3nt: TGTGCCAGCAGTTTATGGGAGGCCCCCCCTGCGGAGACCCAGTACTTC
CDR3aa: CASSLWEAPPAETQYF

v_gene: TRBV28
d_gene: TRBD1
j_gene: TRBJ2-7
abundance: once
CDR3nt: TGTGCCAGCAGTTTATTGGGCAGGGGGCTCTACGAGCAGTACTTC
CDR3aa: CASSLLGRGLYEQYF

v_gene: TRBV7-2
d_gene: TRBD1
j_gene: TRBJ2-2
abundance: few
CDR3nt: TGTGCCAGCAGCCTAGACAGGGGGCCCGGGGAGCTGTTTTTT
CDR3aa: CASSLDRGPGELFF

v_gene: TRBV4-2
d_gene: .
j_gene: TRBJ2-5
abundance: .
CDR3nt: TGTGCCAGCAGCCCCGGACTCGACCGGGAGACCCAGTACTTC
CDR3aa: CASSPGLDRETQYF

v_gene: TRBV7-9
d_gene: TRBD1
j_gene: TRBJ1-1
abundance: .
CDR3nt: TGTGCCAGCAGCCCGTGGACAGGGGGGACTGAAGCTTTCTTT
CDR3aa: CASSPWTGGTEAFF

v_gene: TRBV7-2
d_gene: .
j_gene: TRBJ1-2
abundance: .
CDR3nt: TGTGCCAGCAGCTTAGCGGTACAGGGTGGTTATGGCTACACCTTC
CDR3aa: CASSLAVQGGYGYTF

v_gene: TRBV28
d_gene: TRBD2
j_gene: TRBJ2-3
abundance: .
CDR3nt: TGTGCCAGCAGGCCGACTAGCGGGGGCACAGATACGCAGTATTTT
CDR3aa: CASRPTSGGTDTQYF

v_gene: TRBV2
d_gene: .
j_gene: TRBJ1-5
abundance: .
CDR3nt: TGTGCCAGCAGTGTGGGCAGGGCTAGCAATCAGCCCCAGCATTTT
CDR3aa: CASSVGRASNQPQHF

v_gene: TRBV30
d_gene: .
j_gene: TRBJ2-3
abundance: .
CDR3nt: TGTGCCTGGAGTGCTAGCACAGATACGCAGTATTTT
CDR3aa: CAWSASTDTQYF